This T cell receptor beta chain was profiled in a study of blood T cell repertoires in COVID-19. Study overall: Whether acute or convalescent, the COVID-19 samples came from the United States, Italy and Spain. Sources were T cells, B-cell-depleted T cells, or PBMCs; the material itself was cDNA or gDNA.

In the original processing: Counts of nucleated cells, estimated from reference gene primer amplification, were obtained. Measured with immunoSEQ multiplex PCR; TCRdb has only the in-frame clones, and not every one. V, J and clone size are taken as reported in that table, and D and trimming were inferred from the DNA itself. The data contain tens of thousands of clones, 65% to 80% of them singletons. The V and J ends lost 6 bases and 1 base, in that order; junction bases with no gene match: 13. The CDR3 runs 16 residues. Per the germline V gene, CDR1 is SGHKS and CDR2 is YYEKEE (reference sequence). The clonotype originates from a man between 65 and 85 years old with active or convalescent COVID-19. The specimen was peripheral blood. This sequence joins TRBV5-5 and TRBJ2-7, with 7 bases identical to TRBD2. This chain's CDR3 is CASIPFPGLSSYEQYF. In nucleotides, the CDR3 is TGTGCCAGCATCCCATTCCCGGGACTAAGTTCCTACGAGCAGTACTTC.